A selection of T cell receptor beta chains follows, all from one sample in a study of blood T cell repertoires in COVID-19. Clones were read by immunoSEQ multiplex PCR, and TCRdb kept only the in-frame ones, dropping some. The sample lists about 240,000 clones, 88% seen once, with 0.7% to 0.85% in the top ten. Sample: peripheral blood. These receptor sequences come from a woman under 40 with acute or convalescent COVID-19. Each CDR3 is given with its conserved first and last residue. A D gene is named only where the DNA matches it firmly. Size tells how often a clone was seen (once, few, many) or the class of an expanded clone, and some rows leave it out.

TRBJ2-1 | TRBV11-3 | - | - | CASSFTQGLRGNEQFF | TGTGCCAGCAGCTTTACACAGGGTTTAAGGGGGAATGAGCAGTTCTTC
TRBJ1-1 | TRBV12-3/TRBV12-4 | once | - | CASSPWNTEAFF | TGTGCCAGCAGTCCTTGGAACACTGAAGCTTTCTTT
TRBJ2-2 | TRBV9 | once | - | CASSKRTVTGELFF | TGTGCCAGCAGCAAGAGGACAGTCACCGGGGAGCTGTTTTTT
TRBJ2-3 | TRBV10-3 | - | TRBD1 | CAIRQGISTDTQYF | TGTGCCATCAGACAGGGGATAAGCACAGATACGCAGTATTTT
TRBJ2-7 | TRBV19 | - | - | CASSQGPYEQYF | TGTGCCAGTAGTCAGGGCCCCTACGAGCAGTACTTC
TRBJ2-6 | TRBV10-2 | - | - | CASRKGTRGTGANVLTF | TGCGCCAGCAGGAAAGGGACCAGGGGTACGGGGGCCAACGTCCTGACTTTC
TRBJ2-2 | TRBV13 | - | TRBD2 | CASSLREGQKAGELFF | TGTGCCAGCAGCTTACGGGAGGGCCAGAAGGCCGGGGAGCTGTTTTTT
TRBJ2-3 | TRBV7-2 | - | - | CASSLDVPSTDTQYF | TGTGCCAGCAGCTTAGATGTTCCTAGCACAGATACGCAGTATTTT
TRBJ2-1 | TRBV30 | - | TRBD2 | CAFGGSYNEQFF | TGTGCCTTCGGGGGGTCCTACAATGAGCAGTTCTTC
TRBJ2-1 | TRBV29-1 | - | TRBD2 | CSVGRLAGEKEQFF | TGCAGCGTCGGGAGACTAGCGGGAGAAAAGGAGCAGTTCTTC
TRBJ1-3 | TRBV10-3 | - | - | CAISGPDIYSGNTIYF | TGTGCCATCAGTGGCCCGGACATTTACTCTGGAAACACCATATATTTT
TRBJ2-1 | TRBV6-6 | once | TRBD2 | CASSPLVGLAGLSSYNEQFF | TGTGCCAGCAGTCCCCTCGTGGGACTAGCGGGACTGAGCTCCTACAATGAGCAGTTCTTC
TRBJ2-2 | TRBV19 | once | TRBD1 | CASSHPGQVVTRELFF | TGTGCCAGTAGTCACCCGGGACAGGTCGTAACCCGGGAGCTGTTTTTT
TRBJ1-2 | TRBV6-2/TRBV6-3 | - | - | CASSPQGPVYGYTF | TGTGCCAGCAGTCCCCAGGGGCCGGTCTATGGCTACACCTTC
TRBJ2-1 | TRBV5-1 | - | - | CASSSGTLNNEQFF | TGCGCCAGCAGCTCCGGGACATTAAACAATGAGCAGTTCTTC
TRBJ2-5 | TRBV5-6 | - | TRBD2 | CASSFLTSGSETQYF | TGTGCCAGCAGCTTTCTGACTAGCGGGAGTGAGACCCAGTACTTC
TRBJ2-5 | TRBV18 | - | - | CASSPISETQYF | TGTGCCAGCTCACCAATTTCTGAGACCCAGTACTTC
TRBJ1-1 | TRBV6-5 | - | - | CASSNQGQHTEAFF | TGTGCCAGCAGTAACCAAGGACAGCACACTGAAGCTTTCTTT
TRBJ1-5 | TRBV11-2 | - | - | CASSLGTEVGYSNQPQHF | TGTGCCAGCAGCTTAGGGACTGAGGTCGGGTATAGCAATCAGCCCCAGCATTTT
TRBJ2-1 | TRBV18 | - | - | CASSPTGRLNEQFF | TGTGCCAGCTCACCAACCGGGAGACTCAATGAGCAGTTCTTC
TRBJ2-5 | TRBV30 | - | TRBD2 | CAWSRGLASQETQYF | TGTGCCTGGAGCCGGGGACTAGCGAGCCAAGAGACCCAGTACTTC
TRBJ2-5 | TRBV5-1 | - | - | CASSLSLLETQYF | TGCGCCAGCAGCTTGAGCCTACTCGAGACCCAGTACTTC
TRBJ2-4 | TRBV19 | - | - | CASSPLSAGAGGNIQYF | TGTGCCAGTAGCCCCCTTTCGGCGGGGGCGGGTGGAAACATTCAGTACTTC
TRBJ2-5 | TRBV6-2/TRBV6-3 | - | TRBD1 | CASSLGDRSYQETQYF | TGTGCCAGCAGTTTAGGGGACAGGTCGTACCAAGAGACCCAGTACTTC
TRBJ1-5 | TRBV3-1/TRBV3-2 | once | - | CASSQDFTGQPQHF | TGTGCCAGCAGCCAAGATTTTACGGGACAGCCCCAGCATTTT
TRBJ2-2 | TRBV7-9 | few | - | CASKETDTGELFF | TGTGCCAGCAAGGAGACGGACACCGGGGAGCTGTTTTTT
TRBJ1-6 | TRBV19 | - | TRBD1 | CASSTRTGPNSPLHF | TGTGCCAGTAGCACGCGGACAGGGCCTAATTCACCCCTCCACTTT
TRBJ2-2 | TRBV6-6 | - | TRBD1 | CASMQGAVTGELFF | TGTGCCAGCATGCAGGGGGCCGTCACCGGGGAGCTGTTTTTT
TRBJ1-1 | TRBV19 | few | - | CASNRGITEAFF | TGTGCCAGTAATCGGGGTATCACTGAAGCTTTCTTT
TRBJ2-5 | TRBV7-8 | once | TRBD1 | CASSYGQAKQETQYF | TGTGCCAGCAGCTATGGACAGGCAAAACAAGAGACCCAGTACTTC
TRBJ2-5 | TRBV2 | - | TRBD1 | CASSSDRATQETQYF | TGTGCCAGCAGTTCGGACAGGGCGACCCAAGAGACCCAGTACTTC
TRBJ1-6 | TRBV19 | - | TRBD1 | CASSLDRSLHF | TGTGCCAGTAGCTTGGACAGGTCCCTCCACTTT
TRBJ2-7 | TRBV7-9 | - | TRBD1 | CASSLVAGGEPSSYEQYF | TGTGCCAGCAGCTTGGTCGCAGGGGGCGAACCTAGCTCCTACGAGCAGTACTTC
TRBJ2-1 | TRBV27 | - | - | CASSDRDSADEQFF | TGTGCCAGCTCCGACCGGGACTCCGCGGACGAGCAGTTCTTC
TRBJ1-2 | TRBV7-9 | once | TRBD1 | CASSINRGGYTF | TGTGCCAGCAGCATCAACAGGGGAGGCTACACCTTC
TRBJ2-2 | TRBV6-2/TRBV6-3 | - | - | CASSQIPGHLTGELFF | TGTGCCAGCAGCCAGATACCGGGACACCTTACCGGGGAGCTGTTTTTT
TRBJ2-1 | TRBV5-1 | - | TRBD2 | CASSPQFTSVSSYNEQFF | TGCGCCAGCAGCCCTCAGTTTACTAGCGTTTCGTCCTACAATGAGCAGTTCTTC
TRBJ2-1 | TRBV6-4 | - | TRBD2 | CASSATSGSSYEQFF | TGTGCCAGCAGTGCAACTAGCGGGAGTTCGTATGAGCAGTTCTTC
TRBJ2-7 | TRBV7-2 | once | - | CASSQNSYEQYF | TGTGCCAGCAGCCAAAACTCCTACGAGCAGTACTTC
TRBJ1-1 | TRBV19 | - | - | CASSEVLVTEAFF | TGTGCCAGTAGTGAGGTTTTGGTGACTGAAGCTTTCTTT
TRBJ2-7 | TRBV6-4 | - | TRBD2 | CASSDPIAGETYEQYF | TGTGCCAGCAGTGACCCAATAGCGGGTGAAACCTACGAGCAGTACTTC
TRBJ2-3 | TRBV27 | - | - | CASSPQISGDTQYF | TGTGCCAGCAGTCCCCAGATCTCGGGGGATACGCAGTATTTT
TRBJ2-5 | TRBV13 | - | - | CASSLVSGETQYF | TGTGCCAGCAGCTTAGTCAGCGGAGAGACCCAGTACTTC
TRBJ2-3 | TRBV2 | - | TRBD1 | CASSGQGGTDTQYF | TGTGCCAGCAGTGGACAGGGCGGGACAGATACGCAGTATTTT
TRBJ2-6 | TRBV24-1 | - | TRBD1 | CATKRRGQDFFCPGANVLTF | TGTGCCACCAAAAGGCGGGGACAGGACTTCTTTTGTCCTGGGGCCAACGTCCTGACTTTC
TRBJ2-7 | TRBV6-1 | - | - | CASSSPRESYEQYF | TGTGCCAGCAGTTCCCCGAGGGAGTCCTACGAGCAGTACTTC
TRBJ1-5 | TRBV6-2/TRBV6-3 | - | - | CASSYPGHSNQPQHF | TGTGCCAGCAGTTACCCGGGACACAGCAATCAGCCCCAGCATTTT
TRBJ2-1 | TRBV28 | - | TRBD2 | CASSLLGLGGEQFF | TGTGCCAGCAGTTTACTGGGACTAGGTGGTGAGCAGTTCTTC
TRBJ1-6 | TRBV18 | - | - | CASSPIPVPQSPLHF | TGTGCCAGCTCACCCATACCGGTACCTCAATCACCCCTCCACTTT
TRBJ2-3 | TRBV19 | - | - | CASSKGERGTDTQYF | TGTGCCAGTAGTAAAGGGGAAAGGGGCACAGATACGCAGTATTTT
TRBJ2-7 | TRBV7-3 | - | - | CASSLNGVYSYEQYF | TGTGCCAGCAGCTTAAACGGTGTTTACTCCTACGAGCAGTACTTC
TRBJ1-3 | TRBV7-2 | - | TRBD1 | CASSSNRGRVAGNTIYF | TGTGCCAGCAGCTCTAACAGGGGGAGGGTGGCGGGAAACACCATATATTTT